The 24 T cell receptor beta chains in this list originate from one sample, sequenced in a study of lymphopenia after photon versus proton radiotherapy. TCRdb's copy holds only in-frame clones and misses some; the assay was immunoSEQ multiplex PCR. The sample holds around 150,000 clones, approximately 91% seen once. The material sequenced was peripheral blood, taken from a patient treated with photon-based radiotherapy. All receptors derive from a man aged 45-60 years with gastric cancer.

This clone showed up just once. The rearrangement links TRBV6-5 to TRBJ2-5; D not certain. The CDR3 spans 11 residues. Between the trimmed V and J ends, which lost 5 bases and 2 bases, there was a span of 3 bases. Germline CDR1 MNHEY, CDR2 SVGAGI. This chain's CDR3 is CASSTQETQYF. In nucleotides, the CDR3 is TGTGCCAGCAGTACGCAAGAGACCCAGTACTTC.

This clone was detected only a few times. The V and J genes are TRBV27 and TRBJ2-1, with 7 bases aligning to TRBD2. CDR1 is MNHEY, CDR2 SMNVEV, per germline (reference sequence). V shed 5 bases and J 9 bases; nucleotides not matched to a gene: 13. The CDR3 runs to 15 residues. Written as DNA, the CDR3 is TGTGCCAGCAGTATGTCTAGCGGAGCGGGCGGTGAGCAGTTCTTC. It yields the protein CASSMSSGAGGEQFF.

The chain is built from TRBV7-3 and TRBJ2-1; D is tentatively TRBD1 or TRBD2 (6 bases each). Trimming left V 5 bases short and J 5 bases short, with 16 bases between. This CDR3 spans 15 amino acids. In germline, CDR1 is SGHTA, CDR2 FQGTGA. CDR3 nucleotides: TGTGCCAGCAGCGAAGGGGGAGGTTACCACAATGAGCAGTTCTTC. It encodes CASSEGGGYHNEQFF.

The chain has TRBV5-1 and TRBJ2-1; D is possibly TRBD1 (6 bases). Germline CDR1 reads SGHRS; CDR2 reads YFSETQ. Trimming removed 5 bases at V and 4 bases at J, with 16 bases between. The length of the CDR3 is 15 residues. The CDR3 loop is CASRTGGLPYNEQFF. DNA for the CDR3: TGCGCCAGCAGGACTGGGGGCCTACCTTACAATGAGCAGTTCTTC.

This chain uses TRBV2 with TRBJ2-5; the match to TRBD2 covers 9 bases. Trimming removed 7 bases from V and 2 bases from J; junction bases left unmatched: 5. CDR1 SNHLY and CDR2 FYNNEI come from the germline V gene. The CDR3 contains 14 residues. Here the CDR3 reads CASKVAGGQETQYF. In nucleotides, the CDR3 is TGTGCCAGCAAGGTGGCGGGAGGGCAAGAGACCCAGTACTTC.

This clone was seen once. The CDR3 spells CASSARTGGRTNEKLFF. The CDR3 coding sequence is TGTGCCAGCAGTGCCCGGACAGGGGGCCGTACTAATGAAAAACTGTTTTTT. The chain has TRBV6-1 and TRBJ1-4; TRBD1 agrees at 11 bases. Germline V gene sequence: CDR1 MNHNS, CDR2 SASEGT. J was trimmed by 2 bases and V by 4 bases; bases with no gene match: 6. The CDR3 loop spans 17 amino acids.

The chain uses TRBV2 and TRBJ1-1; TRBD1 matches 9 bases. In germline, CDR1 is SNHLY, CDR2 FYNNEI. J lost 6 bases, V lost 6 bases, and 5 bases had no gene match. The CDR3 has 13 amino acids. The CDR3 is CASRGQGVAEAFF. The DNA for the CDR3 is TGTGCCAGCAGGGGACAGGGAGTCGCTGAAGCTTTCTTT.

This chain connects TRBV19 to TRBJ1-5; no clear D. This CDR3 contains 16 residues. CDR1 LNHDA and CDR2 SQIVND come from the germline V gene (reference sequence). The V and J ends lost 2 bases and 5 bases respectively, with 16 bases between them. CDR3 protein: CASSILTTGRDQPQHF. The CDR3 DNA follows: TGTGCCAGTAGTATATTGACAACTGGTAGGGATCAGCCCCAGCATTTT.

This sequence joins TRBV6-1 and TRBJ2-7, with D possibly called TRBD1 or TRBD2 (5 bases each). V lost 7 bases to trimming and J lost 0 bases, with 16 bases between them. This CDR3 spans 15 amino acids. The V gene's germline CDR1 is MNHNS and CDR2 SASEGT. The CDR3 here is CASTGTGTDSYEQYF. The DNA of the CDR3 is TGTGCCAGCACCGGAACCGGGACGGACTCCTACGAGCAGTACTTC.

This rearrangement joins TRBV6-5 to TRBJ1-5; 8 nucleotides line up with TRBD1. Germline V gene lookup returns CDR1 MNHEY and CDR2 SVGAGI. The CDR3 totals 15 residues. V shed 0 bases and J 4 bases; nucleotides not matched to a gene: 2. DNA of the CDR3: TGTGCCAGCAGTTACTCGGACAGGGATAATCAGCCCCAGCATTTT. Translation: CASSYSDRDNQPQHF.

CDR3 sequence reads: CAWNYGQGQPQHF. In DNA, the CDR3 is TGTGCCTGGAACTACGGACAGGGCCAGCCCCAGCATTTT. The chain recombines TRBV30 with TRBJ1-5, with 8 nucleotides matching TRBD1. Germline values: CDR1 GTSNPN, CDR2 SVGIG (reference sequence). The CDR3 runs to 13 residues. The ends lost 4 bases at V and 7 bases at J; junction bases unmatched: 6.

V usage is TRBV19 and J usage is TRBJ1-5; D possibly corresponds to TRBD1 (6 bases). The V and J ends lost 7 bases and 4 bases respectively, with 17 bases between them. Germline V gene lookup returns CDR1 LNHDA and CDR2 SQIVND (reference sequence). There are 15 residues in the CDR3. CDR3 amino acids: CASIGGGTGNQPQHF. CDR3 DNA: TGTGCCAGTATCGGAGGGGGGACTGGGAATCAGCCCCAGCATTTT. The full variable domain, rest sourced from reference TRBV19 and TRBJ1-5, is DGGITQSPKYLFRKEGQNVTLSCEQNLNHDAMYWYRQDPGQGLRLIYYSQIVNDFQKGDIAEGYSVSREKKESFPLTVTSAQKNPTAFYLCASIGGGTGNQPQHFGDGTRLSIL.

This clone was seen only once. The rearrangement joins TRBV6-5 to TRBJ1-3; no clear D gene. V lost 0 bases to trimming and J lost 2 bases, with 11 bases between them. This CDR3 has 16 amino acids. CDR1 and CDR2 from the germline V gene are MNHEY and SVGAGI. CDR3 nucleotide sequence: TGTGCCAGCAGTTACTCGTCGTGGGGAGCTGGAAACACCATATATTTT. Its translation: CASSYSSWGAGNTIYF.

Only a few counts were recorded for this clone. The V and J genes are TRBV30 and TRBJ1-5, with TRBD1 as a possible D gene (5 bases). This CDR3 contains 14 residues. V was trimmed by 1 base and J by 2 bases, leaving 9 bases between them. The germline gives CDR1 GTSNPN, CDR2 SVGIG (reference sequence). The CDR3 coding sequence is TGTGCCTGGAGTGCAGGGATCGGCAATCAGCCCCAGCATTTT. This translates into CAWSAGIGNQPQHF.

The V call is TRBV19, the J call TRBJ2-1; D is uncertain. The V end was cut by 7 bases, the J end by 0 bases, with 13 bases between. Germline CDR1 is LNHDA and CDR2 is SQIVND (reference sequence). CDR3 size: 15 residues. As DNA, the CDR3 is TGTGCCAGTATGGAGTGGGCGAGCTCCTACAATGAGCAGTTCTTC. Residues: CASMEWASSYNEQFF.

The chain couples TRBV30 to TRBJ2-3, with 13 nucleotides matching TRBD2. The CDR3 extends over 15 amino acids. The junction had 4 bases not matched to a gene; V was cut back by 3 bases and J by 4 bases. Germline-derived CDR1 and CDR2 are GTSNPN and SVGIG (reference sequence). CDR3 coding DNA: TGTGCCTGGAGAACTAGCGGGAGGGCCTCAGATACGCAGTATTTT. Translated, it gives CAWRTSGRASDTQYF.

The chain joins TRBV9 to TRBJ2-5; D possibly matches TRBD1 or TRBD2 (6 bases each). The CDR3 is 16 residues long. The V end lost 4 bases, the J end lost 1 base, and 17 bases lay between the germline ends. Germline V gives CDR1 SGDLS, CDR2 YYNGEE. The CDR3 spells CASSTLGGTIQETQYF. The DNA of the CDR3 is TGTGCCAGCAGCACCCTTGGCGGGACAATCCAAGAGACCCAGTACTTC.

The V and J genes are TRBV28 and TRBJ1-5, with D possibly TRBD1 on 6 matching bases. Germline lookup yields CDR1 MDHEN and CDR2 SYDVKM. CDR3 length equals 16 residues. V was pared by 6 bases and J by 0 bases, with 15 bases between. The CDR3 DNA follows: TGTGCCAGCAGATTAGGGACAATGTATAGCAATCAGCCCCAGCATTTT. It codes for CASRLGTMYSNQPQHF.

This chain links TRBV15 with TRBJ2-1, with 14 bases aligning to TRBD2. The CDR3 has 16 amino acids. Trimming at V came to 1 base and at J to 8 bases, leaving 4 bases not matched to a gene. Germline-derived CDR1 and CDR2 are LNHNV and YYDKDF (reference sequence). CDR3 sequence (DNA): TGTGCCACCAGCAGAGCGGGGACTAGCGGGAGAGATGAGCAGTTCTTC. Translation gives CATSRAGTSGRDEQFF.

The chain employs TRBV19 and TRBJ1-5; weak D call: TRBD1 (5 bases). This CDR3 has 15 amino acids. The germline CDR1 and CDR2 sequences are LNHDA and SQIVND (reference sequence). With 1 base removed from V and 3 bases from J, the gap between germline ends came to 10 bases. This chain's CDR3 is CASSIADRSNQPQHF. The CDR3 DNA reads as TGTGCCAGTAGTATAGCAGACAGATCCAATCAGCCCCAGCATTTT. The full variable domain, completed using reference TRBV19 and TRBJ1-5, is DGGITQSPKYLFRKEGQNVTLSCEQNLNHDAMYWYRQDPGQGLRLIYYSQIVNDFQKGDIAEGYSVSREKKESFPLTVTSAQKNPTAFYLCASSIADRSNQPQHFGDGTRLSIL.

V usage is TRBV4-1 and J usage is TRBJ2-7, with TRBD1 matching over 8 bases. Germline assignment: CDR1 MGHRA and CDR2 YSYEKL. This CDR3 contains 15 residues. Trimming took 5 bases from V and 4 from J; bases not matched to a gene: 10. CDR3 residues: CASSYPGQGIYEQYF. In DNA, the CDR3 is TGCGCCAGCAGCTACCCCGGACAGGGAATATACGAGCAGTACTTC.

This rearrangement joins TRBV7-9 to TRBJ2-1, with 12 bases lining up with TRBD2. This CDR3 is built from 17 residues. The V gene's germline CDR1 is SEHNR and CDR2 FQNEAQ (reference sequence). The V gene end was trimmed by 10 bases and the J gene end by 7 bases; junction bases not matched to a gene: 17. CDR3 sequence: CATQRTSGTSLRNEQFF. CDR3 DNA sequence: TGTGCCACCCAGAGGACTAGCGGGACCTCGCTGAGGAATGAGCAGTTCTTC.

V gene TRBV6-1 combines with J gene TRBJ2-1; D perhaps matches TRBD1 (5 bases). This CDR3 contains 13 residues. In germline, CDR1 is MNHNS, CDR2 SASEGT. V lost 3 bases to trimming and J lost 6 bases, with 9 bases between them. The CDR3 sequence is CASSDGRVNEQFF. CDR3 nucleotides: TGTGCCAGCAGTGATGGCAGGGTCAATGAGCAGTTCTTC.

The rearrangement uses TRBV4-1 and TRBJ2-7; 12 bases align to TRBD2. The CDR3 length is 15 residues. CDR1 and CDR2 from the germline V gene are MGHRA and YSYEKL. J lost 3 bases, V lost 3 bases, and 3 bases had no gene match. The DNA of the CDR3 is TGCGCCAGCAGCCACCGGACTAGCGGGGACTACGAGCAGTACTTC. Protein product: CASSHRTSGDYEQYF.